The source of this TCR beta chain is a study of shared clonotypes between healthy human individuals (dated by TCRdb to about 2020). For the wider study: A couple of women and a few men aged 18 to 49 years were included in the cohort. For each donor, three plates each were used for CD4 naive and CD4 memory, two plates were used for CD8 naive, and one plate was used for CD8 memory. To estimate repertoire size and how much clonotypes are shared between individuals, the study performed deep sequencing of blood TCR repertoires from about 5 healthy adults. To increase sequencing depth and limit assay-specific biases, TCR repertoire library preparation and sequencing were carried out by different laboratories using diverse techniques. Each donor's leukapheresis produced roughly between about 0.9 and 9.5 billion PBMCs. The investigation overall reported the following: Naive subsets generally had larger estimated clonotype richness than memory subsets. Because the study included only a small number of donors, the genetic and exposure-history diversity represented was limited. Incomplete sequencing was indicated by rarefaction of sorted-subset datasets, despite the large sequencing depth. Only blood was sampled, and tissue TCR repertoires likely differ from those in blood. Higher generation probabilities were observed for clonotypes shared by all four sorted-subset donors than for non-shared clonotypes. About 5% of naive CD4, roughly 3.6% of naive CD8, roughly 2.4% of memory CD4, and less than 0.45% of memory CD8 clonotypes were shared across four donors. Pairwise subsampling led to the expectation that sequencing depth would affect the degree of clonotype sharing among donors.

Its CDR3 holds 16 amino acids, cysteine through phenylalanine. The read is trimmed to its CDR3 DNA, 48 bases read in frame from base 1. Cut back by 4 bases and 1 base, the V and J ends lie 15 bases apart. CDR1 is given as MDHEN and CDR2 as SYDVKM, both from the germline V gene. Donors were healthy HIV-negative adults with no recently reported acute infections or vaccinations. Only Caucasian adults living in Nashville, Tennessee, USA were represented among the donors. Magnetic negative selection was used to enrich CD4+ T cells, after which naive cells were positively selected on CD45RA and the negative fraction became the memory subset. Blood was obtained by leukapheresis, after which PBMCs were separated by Ficoll-Histopaque density gradient centrifugation and cryopreserved in liquid nitrogen vapor phase. Analytical flow cytometry was used to check the purity and quantity of each magnetically sorted T cell population. Genomic DNA was isolated from every sorted fraction and measured by UV absorbance on a Nanodrop 2000c.

Using the deep immunoSEQ assay, TCR CDR3 regions were amplified from genomic DNA by multiplex PCR. Extracted genomic DNA from each cell subset was spread evenly across all wells of several immunoSEQ 96-well plates, with each plate serving as a replicate. Each replicate PCR for sorted subsets received around 200 ng genomic DNA, equal to tens of thousands of T cell genomes. The purified libraries were quantified using a Qubit 3.0 fluorometer, sized with a Bioanalyzer 2100, and then quantified again using the KAPA Library Quantification kit. A separate single-read 150-cycle Illumina NextSeq 550 flow cell was used to sequence each immunoSEQ 96-well plate. Concerning the study's data processing: The immunoSEQ output contained only junctional sequences without quality scores, so filtering could not match that applied to full-length reads. Sequences were annotated with PyIR, a Python wrapper for IgBLAST v1.9, and V/J genes and CDR3 were assigned using IMGT germline references. Reads with weak V/J assignments (E-value above 1e-6), missing CDR3, stop codons, out-of-frame junctions, or ambiguous translated residues were removed. V3J clonotypes were defined as sequences sharing the same inferred V gene, J gene, and CDR3 amino acid sequence. The percentage overlap between two repertoires was calculated by dividing the number of shared unique clonotypes by the size of the smaller repertoire. Richness of each repertoire was evaluated using RTK rarefaction, the Chao1 estimator, and Recon v2.1 estimates of unobserved clonotypes. Generation probabilities for all TCRbeta clonotypes obtained by the gDNA method from four donors were computed using OLGA. Drawn from immuneACCESS, this table holds only the in-frame rearrangements with V and J called that TCRdb kept. Clones are partly lost; checked studies trace under half to an unresolved V gene and leave the rest unexplained. That table furnishes V, J and clone size, whereas the DNA furnished D and trimming. The sample data list about 1.1 million clones, and about 72% of these were observed just once. The leading ten clones occupy more than 0.85% of the sample.

Comment on this clone: It has no known antigen specificity. No quality values exist for individual bases; no much larger clone is one base distant. Other DNA sequences in the sample encode the same CDR3.

Input material: memory CD4+ T cells from PBMCs. The cell subset or site label corresponds to: CD45RA-negative fraction. This clonotype was obtained from a man younger than 30 in good health. Some clones in this sample may be carry-over from other donors' samples. The chain uses TRBV28 and TRBJ2-3; the D gene lacks a confident call. In nucleotide form, the sequence is TGTGCCAGCAGTTCACCCGGTGGTAGGGGCACAGATACGCAGTATTTT. The encoded protein is CASSSPGGRGTDTQYF.